These 28 T cell receptor beta chains were all obtained from the same sample, sequenced in a study of response to subunit inactivated influenza vaccine. TCRdb passed the RT-PCR reads through MiXCR, listing each CDR3 protein once. Altogether around 760,000 distinct CDR3 sequences are present, roughly 13% being singletons, with the ten largest covering around 7.3%. Sequencing was performed on PBMCs from blood, taken around 15 days before vaccination. These receptors came from a man aged 50-60 years who received an inactivated influenza vaccine.

This chain uses TRBV4-3 with TRBJ1-4; D gene unclear. This CDR3 has 15 residues. Between the trimmed V and J ends, which lost 4 bases and 0 bases, there was a span of 9 bases. Germline CDR1 reads LGHNA; CDR2 reads YSLEER. The CDR3 here is CASSLGRSTNEKLFF. In nucleotides, the CDR3 is TGCGCCAGCAGCCTCGGACGGTCAACTAATGAAAAACTGTTTTTT.

This clonotype showed up many times. The V gene is TRBV7-2, the J gene TRBJ2-3, with 7 bases aligning to TRBD2. Per the germline V gene, CDR1 is SGHTA and CDR2 is FQGNSA. With V trimmed by 5 bases and J by 2 bases, 7 bases remained unmatched. The CDR3 is 15 residues long. CDR3 sequence: CASSVTGTNTDTQYF. DNA for the CDR3: TGTGCCAGCAGCGTCACCGGGACTAACACAGATACGCAGTATTTT. The variable domain in full, completed from reference TRBV7-2 and TRBJ2-3, reads GAGVSQSPSNKVTEKGKDVELRCDPISGHTALYWYRQSLGQGLEFLIYFQGNSAPDKSGLPSDRFSAERTGGSVSTLTIQRTQQEDSAVYLCASSVTGTNTDTQYFGPGTRLTVL.

This clonotype was seen at least ten times. The chain carries TRBV27 and TRBJ2-7; a possible D gene is TRBD1 (6 bases). V gave up 4 bases and J gave up 7 bases, with 11 bases separating them. The CDR3 sequence is 12 residues long. Per germline, CDR1 MNHEY and CDR2 SMNVEV (reference sequence). The CDR3 region has the DNA TGTGCCAGCAGTTCCCCCAGGGGTGAGCAGTACTTC. Residues: CASSSPRGEQYF.

J is TRBJ2-7 and V is TRBV28; 12 bases match TRBD1. The V segment lost 5 bases and the J segment 5 bases; nucleotides outside the gene matches: 10. CDR3 length equals 16 residues. Germline V gene data show CDR1 as MDHEN and CDR2 as SYDVKM. The CDR3 sequence is CASSVTGQGAQNEQYF. The CDR3 DNA sequence: TGTGCCAGCAGTGTCACGGGACAGGGGGCGCAAAACGAGCAGTACTTC.

In its sample, this clonotype was seen a few times. This rearrangement joins TRBV12-3 or TRBV12-4 to TRBJ2-1; D tentatively reads TRBD1 or TRBD2 (5 bases each). The CDR3 has 15 residues. V shed 6 bases and J shed 8 bases, with 20 bases lying between them. CDR3 loop: CASSPLGTGRDEQFF. The CDR3 coding sequence is TGTGCCAGCAGCCCCCTCGGGACGGGCCGCGATGAGCAGTTCTTC.

The chain has TRBV20-1 and TRBJ1-3; tentative D call: TRBD1 (5 bases). Per germline, CDR1 DFQATT and CDR2 SNEGSKA (reference sequence). The CDR3 runs to 15 residues. The V gene lost 3 bases and the J gene lost 2 bases, with 14 bases spanning the gap. The CDR3 loop reads CSASTGVTAGNTIYF. The CDR3 region has the DNA TGCAGTGCTAGTACAGGAGTTACCGCTGGAAACACCATATATTTT.

This clonotype was seen a handful of times. This chain connects TRBV5-5 to TRBJ2-4; 7 positions agree with TRBD2. The CDR3 has 17 amino acids. V lost 2 bases, J lost 0 bases, and 8 bases stayed unmatched. Germline CDR1 and CDR2: SGHKS and YYEKEE (reference sequence). CDR3 residues: CASSFVRETIAKNIQYF. The CDR3 DNA reads as TGTGCCAGCAGCTTCGTGCGGGAGACCATAGCCAAAAACATTCAGTACTTC.

This clonotype was detected many times. The chain couples TRBV5-1 to TRBJ2-7; D possibly uses TRBD1 or TRBD2 (5 bases each). CDR3 length: 13 amino acids. CDR1 is SGHRS, CDR2 YFSETQ, per germline. The germline V and J ends were trimmed by 4 bases and 3 bases, with 11 bases remaining between them. The CDR3 protein is CASSPGTFYEQYF. For the CDR3, the DNA is TGCGCCAGCAGCCCCGGGACGTTCTACGAGCAGTACTTC.

This clonotype has just a few counts. The V and J genes are TRBV5-1 and TRBJ2-1; D gene unclear. The V end lost 0 bases, the J end lost 8 bases, and 12 bases lay between the germline ends. CDR1 and CDR2 (germline): SGHRS, YFSETQ. The CDR3 covers 14 residues. The CDR3 nucleotides read TGCGCCAGCAGCTTGGGCTGGATTACAGATGAGCAGTTCTTC. Translated, it gives CASSLGWITDEQFF.

There are a few counts of this clonotype. The gene calls are TRBV11-2 and TRBJ2-3; possibly TRBD1 for D (6 bases). The germline CDR1 and CDR2 sequences are SGHAT and FQNNGV. Deletions cut 1 base from V and 5 bases from J, with 10 bases between. This CDR3 comprises 14 residues. CDR3 sequence (DNA): TGTGCCAGCAGCTTAGCCCACAGGGAAGATACGCAGTATTTT. It specifies CASSLAHREDTQYF.

This clonotype was observed a handful of times. The chain has TRBV20-1 and TRBJ1-1, with D hard to call. V lost 3 bases and J lost 0, with 17 bases in between. The CDR3 totals 16 residues. Germline-derived CDR1 and CDR2 are DFQATT and SNEGSKA (reference sequence). The CDR3 reads CSARGRSAYLNTEAFF. The DNA of the CDR3 is TGCAGTGCTAGGGGTAGGTCCGCCTACCTGAACACTGAAGCTTTCTTT.

This clonotype turned up a few times. The V call is TRBV7-6, the J call TRBJ2-7, with 12 nucleotides matching TRBD2. The length of the CDR3 is 15 residues. The ends lost 5 bases at V and 3 bases at J; junction bases unmatched: 5. Germline V lookup: CDR1 SGHVS, CDR2 FNYEAQ. CDR3 loop: CASSEGTSGFYEQYF. CDR3 bases: TGTGCCAGCAGCGAAGGGACTAGCGGGTTCTACGAGCAGTACTTC.

J is TRBJ1-2 and V is TRBV27; D is uncertain. Trimming stripped 3 bases from V and 4 bases from J, with 9 bases between. The CDR3 runs 13 residues. In germline, CDR1 is MNHEY, CDR2 SMNVEV (reference sequence). The CDR3 region is CASSFEGVYGYTF. The DNA of the CDR3 is TGTGCCAGCAGTTTCGAGGGAGTCTATGGCTACACCTTC.

This clonotype appeared many times. V is TRBV7-2 and J is TRBJ1-2; the D is unclear. Per germline, CDR1 SGHTA and CDR2 FQGNSA. CDR3 length: 15 residues. Between the trimmed V and J ends, which lost 0 bases and 4 bases, there was a span of 12 bases. The CDR3 coding sequence is TGTGCCAGCAGCTTAGCGTCGGGAGACCTCTATGGCTACACCTTC. The encoded protein is CASSLASGDLYGYTF.

The V and J genes are TRBV5-1 and TRBJ2-5, with D perhaps TRBD1 (7 bases). Trimming pared 4 bases from V and 2 bases from J, leaving 12 bases between. The germline CDR1 and CDR2 sequences are SGHRS and YFSETQ. The length of the CDR3 is 14 residues. CDR3 protein: CASSQTGRQETQYF. CDR3 DNA: TGCGCCAGCAGCCAGACAGGGAGGCAAGAGACCCAGTACTTC.

The chain joins TRBV11-2 to TRBJ2-7; the D is unclear. CDR1 is SGHAT, CDR2 FQNNGV, per germline. Deletions cut 0 bases from V and 2 bases from J, with 11 bases between. The CDR3 contains 15 residues. CDR3 sequence reads: CASSLDRWGTYEQYF. The CDR3 nucleotides read TGTGCCAGCAGCTTAGATAGGTGGGGAACCTACGAGCAGTACTTC.

This clonotype appeared a few times. A read error may be the cause here, since a much bigger clone is one base away. The J gene is TRBJ1-1, the V gene TRBV20-1; D possibly corresponds to TRBD1 (5 bases). V lost 6 bases and J 0 bases, leaving 11 bases between the germline ends. The CDR3 is 13 amino acids. CDR1 and CDR2 (germline): DFQATT, SNEGSKA (reference sequence). The CDR3 sequence: CSAATDMNTEAFF. CDR3 DNA sequence: TGCAGTGCCGCGACAGACATGAACACTGAAGCTTTCTTT.

CDR3 amino acids: CASSLSGGNTGELFF. DNA for the CDR3: TGTGCCAGCAGTTTATCGGGGGGGAACACCGGGGAGCTGTTTTTT. The chain carries TRBV28 and TRBJ2-2, with 7 bases matching TRBD2. V was clipped by 1 base and J by 1 base; unmatched bases: 0. The CDR3 contains 15 residues. Germline V lookup: CDR1 MDHEN, CDR2 SYDVKM. The complete variable domain, with remaining parts taken from reference TRBV28 and TRBJ2-2, reads DVKVTQSSRYLVKRTGEKVFLECVQDMDHENMFWYRQDPGLGLRLIYFSYDVKMKEKGDIPEGYSVSREKKERFSLILESASTNQTSMYLCASSLSGGNTGELFFGEGSRLTVL.

This clonotype was observed at least ten times. The rearrangement uses TRBV5-1 and TRBJ1-1; D not resolved. The germline gives CDR1 SGHRS, CDR2 YFSETQ. The CDR3 has 13 amino acids. The V end lost 7 bases, the J end lost 1 base, and 11 bases lay between the germline ends. Here the CDR3 DNA reads TGCGCCAGCCGCGTTACTCCGAACACTGAAGCTTTCTTT. This gives the protein CASRVTPNTEAFF.

The chain joins TRBV9 to TRBJ2-1; TRBD2 might be the D (5 bases). CDR1 and CDR2 (germline): SGDLS, YYNGEE. The V gene lost 6 bases and the J gene lost 3 bases, with 10 bases spanning the gap. CDR3 size: 13 residues. As DNA, the CDR3 is TGTGCCAGCACTGATAGCGACTACAATGAGCAGTTCTTC. This sequence encodes CASTDSDYNEQFF.

The chain has TRBV5-1 and TRBJ2-3; 9 nucleotides agree with TRBD1. Germline values: CDR1 SGHRS, CDR2 YFSETQ. The CDR3 consists of 14 residues. V shed 2 bases, J shed 6 bases, and the junction held 4 bases outside the gene matches. CDR3 sequence (DNA): TGCGCCAGCAGCTTTGGGACAGGGTCGGATACGCAGTATTTT. Protein product: CASSFGTGSDTQYF.

This clonotype was recorded a few times. The J gene is TRBJ2-5, the V gene TRBV4-1, with D possibly TRBD1 on 5 matching bases. This CDR3 region has 15 residues. Germline V gene data show CDR1 as MGHRA and CDR2 as YSYEKL. The V end lost 1 base, the J end lost 2 bases, and 11 bases lay between the germline ends. CDR3: CASSQVETAQETQYF. Here the CDR3 DNA reads TGCGCCAGCAGCCAAGTGGAGACAGCACAAGAGACCCAGTACTTC.

V is TRBV10-3 and J is TRBJ1-5, with no clear D. The CDR3 length is 16 residues. The V and J ends lost 2 bases and 4 bases respectively, with 15 bases between them. The V gene's germline CDR1 is ENHRY and CDR2 SYGVKD. In DNA form, the CDR3 reads TGTGCCATCAGTGAGAAACTTCCCAGCGCTAATCAGCCCCAGCATTTT. Translation gives CAISEKLPSANQPQHF.

Only a few counts were recorded for this clonotype. V gene TRBV6-9 combines with J gene TRBJ1-1; D not resolved. The V end was cut by 7 bases, the J end by 0 bases, with 15 bases between. Germline-derived CDR1 and CDR2 are MNHGY and SVAAGI. This CDR3 has 15 residues. CDR3 nucleotides: TGTGCCAGCACCAAAAAAGGGTGCATGAACACTGAAGCTTTCTTT. It codes for CASTKKGCMNTEAFF.

The CDR3 sequence is CASSLIGQGASQPQHF. CDR3 bases: TGTGCCAGCAGTTTAATAGGACAGGGGGCGAGTCAGCCCCAGCATTTT. The chain links TRBV28 to TRBJ1-5; TRBD1 aligns across 11 bases. The length of the CDR3 is 16 residues. V trimming: 2 bases; J trimming: 6 bases; junction bases outside the gene matches: 6. The germline CDR1 and CDR2 sequences are MDHEN and SYDVKM.

The rearrangement links TRBV7-9 to TRBJ2-3, with D possibly being TRBD1 (6 bases). V lost 4 bases and J lost 2, with 10 bases in between. Germline lookup yields CDR1 SEHNR and CDR2 FQNEAQ (reference sequence). This CDR3 contains 14 residues. CDR3 residues: CASSSGTPTDTQYF. CDR3 coding DNA: TGTGCCAGCAGCTCCGGGACACCCACAGATACGCAGTATTTT.

There are a few counts of this clonotype. The V and J genes are TRBV30 and TRBJ1-6; D uncertain. Germline V gene lookup returns CDR1 GTSNPN and CDR2 SVGIG (reference sequence). The CDR3 is made up of 14 amino acids. V gave up 2 bases and J gave up 10 bases, with 15 bases separating them. CDR3: CAWSRELAKSPLHF. As DNA, the CDR3 is TGTGCCTGGAGTAGGGAGTTGGCGAAATCACCCCTCCACTTT.

This clonotype was seen just once. This rearrangement joins TRBV13 to TRBJ2-7, with TRBD1 matching 9 bases. Germline trimming cut 0 bases from V and 11 bases from J; bases unmatched to any gene: 8. Germline V gene sequence: CDR1 PRHDT, CDR2 FYEKMQ (reference sequence). The CDR3 covers 14 residues. CDR3 sequence (DNA): TGTGCCAGCAGCTTAGGCCTCCGGACAGGGGAGGAGTACTTC. This translates into CASSLGLRTGEEYF.